In this sample, the clone carrying this T cell receptor beta chain turned up once. This sample was taken from a study of T cells in Graves' hyperthyroidism and ophthalmopathy. Amplification of TCR beta CDR3 regions was performed using RNA transcripts as template. HTBI primers were the set used in a first-round RT-PCR of the TCR CDR3. TCRdb re-called the multiplex PCR reads through MiXCR, storing one row per CDR3 protein. The data contain hundreds of thousands of distinct CDR3 sequences, around 16% of them singletons. J lost 9 bases, V lost 4 bases, and 24 bases had no gene match. The CDR3 has 20 residues.

The clonotype originates from a woman younger than 45 with Graves' hyperthyroidism. The sequenced material came from blood. The chain uses TRBV12-3 or TRBV12-4 and TRBJ2-1, with 10 bases lining up with TRBD2. The CDR3 nucleotides are TGTGCCAGCAGTTCTAGGGGGGGCCAGGGTAGAAGCGGGAGGGTCGGTGAGCAGTTCTTC. Its translation is CASSSRGGQGRSGRVGEQFF.